This T cell receptor (beta chain) was found in a study of T cells in Graves' hyperthyroidism and ophthalmopathy. TCR beta CDR3 sequences were amplified from RNA transcripts. An initial round of RT-PCR targeting the TCR CDR3 relied on the HTBI primer set. Each CDR3 protein gets one entry after TCRdb re-called the multiplex PCR reads with MiXCR. Here the sample spans roughly 300,000 distinct CDR3 sequences, approximately 18% being singletons. Only a few counts were recorded for this clonotype. The germline CDR1 and CDR2 sequences are SEHNR and FQNEAQ (reference sequence). The V and J ends lost 1 base and 9 bases respectively, with 7 bases between them. This CDR3 contains 12 residues. Lactation, pregnancy, other autoimmune disease or uncontrolled infection led to exclusion of patients.

Sequenced material: blood. The origin of this receptor is a woman aged 50 to 60 with Graves' hyperthyroidism. The rearrangement links TRBV7-9 to TRBJ1-3; no definite D call. The CDR3 DNA is TGTGCCAGCAGCTTAGACAGTGGCACCATATATTTT. Translated: CASSLDSGTIYF.